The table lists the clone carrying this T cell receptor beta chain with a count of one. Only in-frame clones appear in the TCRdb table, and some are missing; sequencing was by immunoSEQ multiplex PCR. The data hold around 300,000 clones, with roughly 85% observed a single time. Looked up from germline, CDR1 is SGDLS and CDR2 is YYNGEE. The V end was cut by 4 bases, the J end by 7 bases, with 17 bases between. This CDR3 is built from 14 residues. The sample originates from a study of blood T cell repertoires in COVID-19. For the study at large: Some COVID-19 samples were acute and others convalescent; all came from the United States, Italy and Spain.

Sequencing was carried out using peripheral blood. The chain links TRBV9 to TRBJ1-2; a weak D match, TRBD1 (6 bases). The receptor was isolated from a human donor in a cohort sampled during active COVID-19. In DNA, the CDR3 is TGTGCCAGCAGCCCGCAGGTGGGGGCGTTTGGCTACACCTTC. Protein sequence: CASSPQVGAFGYTF. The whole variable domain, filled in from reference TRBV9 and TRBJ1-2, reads DSGVTQTPKHLITATGQRVTLRCSPRSGDLSVYWYQQSLDQGLQFLIQYYNGEERAKGNILERFSAQQFPDLHSELNLSSLELGDSALYFCASSPQVGAFGYTFGSGTRLTVV.